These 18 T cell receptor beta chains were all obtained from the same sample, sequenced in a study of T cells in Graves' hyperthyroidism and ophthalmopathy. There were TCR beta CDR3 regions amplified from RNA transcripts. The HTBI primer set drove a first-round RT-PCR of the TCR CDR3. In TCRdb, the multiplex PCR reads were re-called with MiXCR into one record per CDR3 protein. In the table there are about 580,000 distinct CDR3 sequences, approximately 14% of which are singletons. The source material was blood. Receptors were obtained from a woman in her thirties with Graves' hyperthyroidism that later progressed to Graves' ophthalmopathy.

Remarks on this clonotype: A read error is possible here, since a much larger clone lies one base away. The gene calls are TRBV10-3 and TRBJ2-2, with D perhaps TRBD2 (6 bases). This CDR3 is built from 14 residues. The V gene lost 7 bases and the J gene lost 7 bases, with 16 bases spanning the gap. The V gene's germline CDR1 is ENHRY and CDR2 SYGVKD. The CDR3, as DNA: TGTGCCATCAAGGAGGCGGGACGGGTCGGGGAGCTGTTTTTT. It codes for CAIKEAGRVGELFF.

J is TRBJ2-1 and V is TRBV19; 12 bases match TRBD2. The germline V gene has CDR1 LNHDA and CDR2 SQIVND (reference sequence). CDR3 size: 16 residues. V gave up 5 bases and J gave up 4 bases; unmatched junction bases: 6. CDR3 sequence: CASSPRTSGIYNEQFF. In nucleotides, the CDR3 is TGTGCCAGTAGTCCCCGGACTAGCGGGATATACAATGAGCAGTTCTTC.

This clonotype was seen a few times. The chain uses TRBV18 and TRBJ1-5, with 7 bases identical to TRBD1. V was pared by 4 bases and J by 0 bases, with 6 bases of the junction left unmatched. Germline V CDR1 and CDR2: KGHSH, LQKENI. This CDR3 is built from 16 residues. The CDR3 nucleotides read TGTGCCAGCTCACGCGGGACAGTCCTTAGCAATCAGCCCCAGCATTTT. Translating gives CASSRGTVLSNQPQHF.

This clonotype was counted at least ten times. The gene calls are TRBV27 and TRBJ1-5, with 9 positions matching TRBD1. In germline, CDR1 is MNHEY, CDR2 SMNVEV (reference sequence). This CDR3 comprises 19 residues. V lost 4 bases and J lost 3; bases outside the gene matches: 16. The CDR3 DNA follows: TGTGCCAGCAGTTCTTCCGCCCCCGGGACAGGGAGGAACAATCAGCCCCAGCATTTT. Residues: CASSSSAPGTGRNNQPQHF.

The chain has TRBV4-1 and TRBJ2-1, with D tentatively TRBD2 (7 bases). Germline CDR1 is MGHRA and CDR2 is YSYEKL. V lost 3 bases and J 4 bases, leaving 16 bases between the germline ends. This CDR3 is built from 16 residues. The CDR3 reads CASSQRGRAKYNEQFF. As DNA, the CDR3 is TGCGCCAGCAGCCAGCGGGGGCGGGCGAAGTACAATGAGCAGTTCTTC.

The CDR3: CASADDLAELTDTQYF. The CDR3 bases are TGTGCCAGCGCAGACGATCTAGCGGAACTCACAGATACGCAGTATTTT. The chain combines TRBV6-1 with TRBJ2-3; 7 bases fit TRBD2. The CDR3 totals 16 residues. The V gene's germline CDR1 is MNHNS and CDR2 SASEGT. V was pared by 8 bases and J by 2 bases, with 13 bases of the junction left unmatched.

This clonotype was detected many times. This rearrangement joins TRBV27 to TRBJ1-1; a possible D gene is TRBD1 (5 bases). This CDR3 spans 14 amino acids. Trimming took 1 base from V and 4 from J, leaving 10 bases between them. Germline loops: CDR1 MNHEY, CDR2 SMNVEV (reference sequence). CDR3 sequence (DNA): TGTGCCAGCAGTTTATGGGGTGGGGGCACTGAAGCTTTCTTT. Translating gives CASSLWGGGTEAFF.

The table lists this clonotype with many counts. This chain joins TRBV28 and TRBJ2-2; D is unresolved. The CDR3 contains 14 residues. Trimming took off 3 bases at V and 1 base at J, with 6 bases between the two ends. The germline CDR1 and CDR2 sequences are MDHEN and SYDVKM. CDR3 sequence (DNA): TGTGCCAGCAGTTTCCCAGGGAACACCGGGGAGCTGTTTTTT. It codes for CASSFPGNTGELFF.

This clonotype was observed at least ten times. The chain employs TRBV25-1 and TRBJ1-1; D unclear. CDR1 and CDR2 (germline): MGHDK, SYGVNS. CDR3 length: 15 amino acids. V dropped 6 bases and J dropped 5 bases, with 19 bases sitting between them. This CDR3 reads CASSAPDGRITEAFF. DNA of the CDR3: TGTGCCAGCAGCGCCCCGGACGGTAGGATTACTGAAGCTTTCTTT. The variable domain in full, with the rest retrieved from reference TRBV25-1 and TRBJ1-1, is EADIYQTPRYLVIGTGKKITLECSQTMGHDKMYWYQQDPGMELHLIHYSYGVNSTEKGDLSSESTVSRIRTEHFPLTLESARPSHTSQYLCASSAPDGRITEAFFGQGTRLTVV.

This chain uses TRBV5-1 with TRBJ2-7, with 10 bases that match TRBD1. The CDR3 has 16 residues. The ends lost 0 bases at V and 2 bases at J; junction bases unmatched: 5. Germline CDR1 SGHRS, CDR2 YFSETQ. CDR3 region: CASSLGGTGEAYEQYF. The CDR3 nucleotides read TGCGCCAGCAGCTTGGGGGGGACAGGGGAGGCCTACGAGCAGTACTTC. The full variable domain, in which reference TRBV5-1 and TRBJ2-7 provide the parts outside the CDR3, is KAGVTQTPRYLIKTRGQQVTLSCSPISGHRSVSWYQQTPGQGLQFLFEYFSETQRNKGNFPGRFSGRQFSNSRSEMNVSTLELGDSALYLCASSLGGTGEAYEQYFGPGTRLTVT.

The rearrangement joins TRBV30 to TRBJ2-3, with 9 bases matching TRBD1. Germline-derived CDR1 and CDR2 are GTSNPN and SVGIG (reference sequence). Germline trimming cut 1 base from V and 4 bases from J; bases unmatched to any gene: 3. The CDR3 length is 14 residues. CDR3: CAWSGGQGPDTQYF. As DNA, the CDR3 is TGTGCCTGGAGTGGGGGACAGGGCCCAGATACGCAGTATTTT.

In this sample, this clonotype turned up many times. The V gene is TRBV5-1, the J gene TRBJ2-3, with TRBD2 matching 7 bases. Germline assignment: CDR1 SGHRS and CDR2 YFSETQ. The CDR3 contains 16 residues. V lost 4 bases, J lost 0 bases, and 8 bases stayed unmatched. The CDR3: CASSLDTSESTDTQYF. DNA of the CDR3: TGCGCCAGCAGCCTAGACACTAGCGAAAGCACAGATACGCAGTATTTT.

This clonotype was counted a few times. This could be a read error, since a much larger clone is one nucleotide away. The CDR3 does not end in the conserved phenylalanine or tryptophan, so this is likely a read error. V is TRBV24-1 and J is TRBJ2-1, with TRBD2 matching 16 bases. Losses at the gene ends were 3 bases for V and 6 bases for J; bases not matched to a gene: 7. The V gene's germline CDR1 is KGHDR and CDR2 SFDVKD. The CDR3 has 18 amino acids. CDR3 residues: CATSDPGLAGGPVNEQFL. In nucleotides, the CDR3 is TGTGCCACCAGTGATCCGGGACTAGCGGGAGGGCCCGTCAATGAGCAGTTCCTC.

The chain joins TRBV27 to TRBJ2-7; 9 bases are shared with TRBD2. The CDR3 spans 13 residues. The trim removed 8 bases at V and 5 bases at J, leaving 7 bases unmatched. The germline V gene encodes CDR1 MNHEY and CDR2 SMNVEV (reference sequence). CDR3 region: CASGGSGSHEQYF. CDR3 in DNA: TGTGCCAGCGGGGGTAGCGGGAGCCACGAGCAGTACTTC.

Here the CDR3 DNA reads TGTGCCAGCAGCTCAGGATTGGGGCTAGCGGGAGGCAGCACAGATACGCAGTATTTT. This gives the protein CASSSGLGLAGGSTDTQYF. The V gene is TRBV11-1, the J gene TRBJ2-3; 11 positions match TRBD2. CDR3 length equals 19 residues. V lost 4 bases and J lost 0; bases outside the gene matches: 12. Per the germline V gene, CDR1 is SGHAT and CDR2 is FQDESV (reference sequence).

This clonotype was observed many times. The CDR3 bases are TGTGCCAGCAGCTTAGAGGCCCTCATAGCGGGAGGATCAAATGAGCAGTTCTTC. It encodes CASSLEALIAGGSNEQFF. The chain recombines TRBV11-2 with TRBJ2-1, with 10 bases that match TRBD2. This CDR3 spans 18 amino acids. V shed 0 bases and J 7 bases; nucleotides not matched to a gene: 12. The V gene's germline CDR1 is SGHAT and CDR2 FQNNGV.

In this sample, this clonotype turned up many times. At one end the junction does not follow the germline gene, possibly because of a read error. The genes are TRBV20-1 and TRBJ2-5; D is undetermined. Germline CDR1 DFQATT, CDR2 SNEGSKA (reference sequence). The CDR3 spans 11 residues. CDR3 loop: CILNNQETQYF. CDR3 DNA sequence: TGCATTCTAAATAACCAAGAGACCCAATACTTC.

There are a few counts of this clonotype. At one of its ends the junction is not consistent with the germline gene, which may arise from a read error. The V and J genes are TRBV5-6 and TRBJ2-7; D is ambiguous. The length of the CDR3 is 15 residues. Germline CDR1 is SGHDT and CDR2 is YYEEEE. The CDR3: CASSLGRMQSCEQYF. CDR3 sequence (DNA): TGTGCCAGCAGCTTAGGAAGGATGCAATCCTGCGAGCAGTACTTC.